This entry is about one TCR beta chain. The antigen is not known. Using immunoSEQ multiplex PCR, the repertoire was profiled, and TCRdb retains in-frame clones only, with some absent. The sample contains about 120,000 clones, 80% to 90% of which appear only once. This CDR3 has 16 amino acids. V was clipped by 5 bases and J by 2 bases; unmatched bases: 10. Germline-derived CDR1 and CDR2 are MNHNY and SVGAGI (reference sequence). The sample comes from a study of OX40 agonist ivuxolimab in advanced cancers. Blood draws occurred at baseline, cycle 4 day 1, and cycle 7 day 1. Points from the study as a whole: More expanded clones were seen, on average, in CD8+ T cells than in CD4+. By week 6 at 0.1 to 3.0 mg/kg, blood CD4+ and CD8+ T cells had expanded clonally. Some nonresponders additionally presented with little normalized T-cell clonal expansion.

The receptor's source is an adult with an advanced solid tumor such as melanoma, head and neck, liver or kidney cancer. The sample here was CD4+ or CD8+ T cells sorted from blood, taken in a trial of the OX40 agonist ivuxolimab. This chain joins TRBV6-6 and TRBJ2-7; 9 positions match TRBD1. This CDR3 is CASSDWGQGGTYEQYF. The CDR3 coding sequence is TGTGCCAGCAGTGACTGGGGACAGGGTGGGACCTACGAGCAGTACTTC.